This TCR beta chain was captured by sequencing in a study of OX40 agonist ivuxolimab in advanced cancers. Points on this clone: The antigen is not known.

Generated by immunoSEQ multiplex PCR, the TCRdb table keeps only in-frame clones and is missing some. The repertoire holds 45,000 to 50,000 clones, with approximately 91% as singletons. Findings and caveats of the study: At 0.1 to 3.0 mg/kg and by week 6, CD4+ and CD8+ T cells in the blood had expanded clonally.

With autoimmune disease history or systemic immunosuppression, patients were excluded. V lost 2 bases and J lost 5, with 10 bases in between. The CDR3 totals 14 residues. The germline CDR1 and CDR2 sequences are SGHTA and FQGTGA. The sequencing here drew on CD4+ or CD8+ T cells sorted from blood, taken in a trial of the OX40 agonist ivuxolimab. The rearrangement links TRBV7-3 to TRBJ2-1, with no clear D. The origin of this receptor is an adult with an advanced solid tumor such as melanoma, head and neck, liver or kidney cancer. The CDR3 is CASSLGGGNNEQFF. CDR3 DNA sequence: TGTGCCAGCAGCTTAGGCGGCGGAAACAATGAGCAGTTCTTC.